The 14 T cell receptor beta chains given below trace back to one sample, sequenced in a study of OX40 agonist ivuxolimab in advanced cancers. Here immunoSEQ multiplex PCR was the method, and the copy in TCRdb shows in-frame clones only, minus some. The sample has 60,000 or so clones, about nine tenths seen once; the top ten hold 4.8%. Here the sequenced sample was CD4+ or CD8+ T cells sorted from blood, taken in a trial of the OX40 agonist ivuxolimab. The receptors derive from an adult with an advanced solid tumor such as melanoma, head and neck, liver or kidney cancer.

The chain combines TRBV11-3 with TRBJ2-6; 9 bases fit TRBD1. V was pared by 5 bases and J by 4 bases, with 9 bases of the junction left unmatched. There are 17 residues in the CDR3. The germline CDR1 and CDR2 sequences are SGHNT and YENEEA. CDR3 sequence: CASSPRTGATGANVLTF. The CDR3, as DNA: TGTGCCAGCAGCCCACGGACAGGGGCGACGGGGGCCAACGTCCTGACTTTC. The full variable domain, its missing parts supplied by reference TRBV11-3 and TRBJ2-6, is EAGVVQSPRYKIIEKKQPVAFWCNPISGHNTLYWYLQNLGQGPELLIRYENEEAVDDSQLPKDRFSAERLKGVDSTLKIQPAELGDSAVYLCASSPRTGATGANVLTFGAGSRLTVL.

This rearrangement joins TRBV5-6 to TRBJ1-5; TRBD1 matches 9 bases. The CDR3 is 15 residues long. Germline V lookup: CDR1 SGHDT, CDR2 YYEEEE. V trimming: 0 bases; J trimming: 6 bases; junction bases outside the gene matches: 4. CDR3 residues: CASSLGQGVRQPQHF. The CDR3 DNA reads as TGTGCCAGCAGCTTGGGACAGGGGGTGCGTCAGCCCCAGCATTTT.

This chain uses TRBV27 with TRBJ1-2; 9 bases align to TRBD1. The V gene's germline CDR1 is MNHEY and CDR2 SMNVEV (reference sequence). V lost 4 bases and J lost 4; bases outside the gene matches: 7. The CDR3 length is 15 residues. The CDR3 coding sequence is TGTGCCAGCAGTTCCACAGGGGGCTATGGCTATGGCTACACCTTC. Protein sequence: CASSSTGGYGYGYTF.

The chain employs TRBV28 and TRBJ2-7, with 9 bases aligning to TRBD1. The CDR3 is made up of 15 amino acids. Germline trimming cut 6 bases from V and 2 bases from J; bases unmatched to any gene: 8. The germline V gene encodes CDR1 MDHEN and CDR2 SYDVKM. CDR3 protein: CASSVPGQGTYEQYF. CDR3 sequence (DNA): TGTGCCAGCAGCGTACCGGGACAGGGAACCTACGAGCAGTACTTC.

The V call is TRBV7-9, the J call TRBJ2-2; 7 nucleotides align to TRBD1. Germline V gene sequence: CDR1 SEHNR, CDR2 FQNEAQ (reference sequence). V trimming: 6 bases; J trimming: 1 base; junction bases outside the gene matches: 5. This CDR3 is 15 amino acids long. The CDR3 is CASRITGVNTGELFF. The CDR3, as DNA: TGTGCCAGCAGGATAACAGGGGTGAACACCGGGGAGCTGTTTTTT.

The V and J genes are TRBV19 and TRBJ2-7, with TRBD2 matching 9 bases. Germline V gene sequence: CDR1 LNHDA, CDR2 SQIVND (reference sequence). There are 17 residues in the CDR3. V lost 5 bases, J lost 1 base, and 12 bases stayed unmatched. The CDR3 here is CASSPGLAQITSYEQYF. CDR3 sequence (DNA): TGTGCCAGTAGTCCAGGACTAGCGCAGATAACATCCTACGAGCAGTACTTC.

The chain uses TRBV5-1 and TRBJ2-3, with D possibly TRBD2 on 5 matching bases. V lost 0 bases to trimming and J lost 0 bases, with 11 bases between them. In germline, CDR1 is SGHRS, CDR2 YFSETQ. The CDR3 has 16 residues. CDR3 DNA: TGCGCCAGCAGCTTGGGTGGCGGGTCTAGCACAGATACGCAGTATTTT. Translated, it gives CASSLGGGSSTDTQYF.

The chain joins TRBV28 to TRBJ1-4; unclear D gene. The CDR3 is made up of 13 amino acids. From germline, CDR1 is MDHEN and CDR2 SYDVKM. Trimming shortened V by 3 bases and J by 0 bases, and 2 bases separated the two germline ends. The CDR3 region has the DNA TGTGCCAGCAGTTTCTCAACTAATGAAAAACTGTTTTTT. Its protein product is CASSFSTNEKLFF.

The gene calls are TRBV30 and TRBJ1-3, with D unresolved. The length of the CDR3 is 15 residues. Between the trimmed V and J ends, which lost 1 base and 0 bases, there was a span of 10 bases. Germline CDR1 GTSNPN, CDR2 SVGIG (reference sequence). The CDR3 DNA sequence: TGTGCCTGGAGTGCGACCCCAAGCTCTGGAAACACCATATATTTT. Translating gives CAWSATPSSGNTIYF.

The chain is built from TRBV18 and TRBJ2-7, with D unresolved. Germline V gene data show CDR1 as KGHSH and CDR2 as LQKENI. V was trimmed by 2 bases and J by 3 bases, leaving 5 bases between them. This CDR3 has 12 residues. In DNA, the CDR3 is TGTGCCAGCTCACCAGGGAACTACGAGCAGTACTTC. Its protein is CASSPGNYEQYF.

The gene calls are TRBV11-2 and TRBJ2-1; D not resolved. The V end was cut by 3 bases, the J end by 8 bases, with 14 bases between. Germline CDR1 reads SGHAT; CDR2 reads FQNNGV. The CDR3 contains 14 residues. This CDR3 reads CASSFRRPEDEQFF. The CDR3 nucleotides are TGTGCCAGCAGCTTCCGACGACCTGAGGATGAGCAGTTCTTC.

The chain is built from TRBV2 and TRBJ2-3, with D possibly TRBD2 on 5 matching bases. The germline CDR1 and CDR2 sequences are SNHLY and FYNNEI. Trimming pared 6 bases from V and 0 bases from J, leaving 13 bases between. CDR3 length: 15 residues. The CDR3 bases are TGTGCCAGCAGGGTCCGGGGAAAGAGCACAGATACGCAGTATTTT. This codes for CASRVRGKSTDTQYF. Together with reference TRBV2 and TRBJ2-3, the CDR3 gives the full variable domain: EPEVTQTPSHQVTQMGQEVILRCVPISNHLYFYWYRQILGQKVEFLVSFYNNEISEKSEIFDDQFSVERPDGSNFTLKIRSTKLEDSAMYFCASRVRGKSTDTQYFGPGTRLTVL.

The chain uses TRBV25-1 and TRBJ2-2; D may be TRBD1 or TRBD2 (5 bases each). CDR3 length: 12 residues. Between the trimmed V and J ends, which lost 5 bases and 6 bases, there was a span of 7 bases. CDR1 is MGHDK and CDR2 is SYGVNS in the germline V gene. The CDR3 sequence is CASSQGPGELFF. The CDR3 nucleotides are TGTGCCAGCAGTCAGGGACCCGGGGAGCTGTTTTTT.

V usage is TRBV6-5 and J usage is TRBJ2-5, with D perhaps matching TRBD1 or TRBD2 (5 bases each). Trimming pared 0 bases from V and 4 bases from J, leaving 9 bases between. Per germline, CDR1 MNHEY and CDR2 SVGAGI. The CDR3 has 14 residues. DNA for the CDR3: TGTGCCAGCAGTTACTCCGGGACCATAGAGACCCAGTACTTC. It yields the protein CASSYSGTIETQYF.